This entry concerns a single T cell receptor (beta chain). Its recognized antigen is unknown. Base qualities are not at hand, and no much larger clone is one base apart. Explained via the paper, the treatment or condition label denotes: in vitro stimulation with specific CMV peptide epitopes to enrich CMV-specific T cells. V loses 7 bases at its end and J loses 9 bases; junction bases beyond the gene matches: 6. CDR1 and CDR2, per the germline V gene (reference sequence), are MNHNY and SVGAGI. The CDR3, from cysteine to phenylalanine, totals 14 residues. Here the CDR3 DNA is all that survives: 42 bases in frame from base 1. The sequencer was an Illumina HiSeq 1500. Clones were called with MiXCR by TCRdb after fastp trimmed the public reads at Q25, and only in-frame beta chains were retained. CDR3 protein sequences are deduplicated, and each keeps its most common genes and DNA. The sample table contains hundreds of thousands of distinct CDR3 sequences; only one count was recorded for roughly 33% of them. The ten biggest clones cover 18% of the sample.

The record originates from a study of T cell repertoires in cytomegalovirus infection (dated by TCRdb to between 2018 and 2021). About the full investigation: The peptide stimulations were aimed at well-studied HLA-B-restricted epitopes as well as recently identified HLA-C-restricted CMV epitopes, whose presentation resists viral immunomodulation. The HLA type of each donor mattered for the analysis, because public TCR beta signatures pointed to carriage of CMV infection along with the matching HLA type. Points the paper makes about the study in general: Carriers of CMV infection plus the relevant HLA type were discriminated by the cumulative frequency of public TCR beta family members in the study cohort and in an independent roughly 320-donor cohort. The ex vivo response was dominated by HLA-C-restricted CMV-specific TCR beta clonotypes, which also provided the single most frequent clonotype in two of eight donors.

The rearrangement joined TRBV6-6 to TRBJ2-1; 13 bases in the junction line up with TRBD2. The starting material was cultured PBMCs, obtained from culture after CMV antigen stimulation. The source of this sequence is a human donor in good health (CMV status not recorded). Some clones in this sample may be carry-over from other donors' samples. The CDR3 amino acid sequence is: CASTRTSGSAEQFF. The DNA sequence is TGTGCCAGCACCAGGACTAGCGGGAGCGCTGAGCAGTTCTTC.